This T cell receptor (beta chain) came from a study of blood T cell repertoires in COVID-19. Sequencing was performed with immunoSEQ multiplex PCR; in TCRdb, only in-frame clones are kept and a portion is missing. The repertoire holds approximately 110,000 clones, roughly 87% seen once, with 4% to 5% in the top ten. Germline assignment: CDR1 SGHNT and CDR2 YENEEA. V lost 5 bases and J lost 7; bases outside the gene matches: 5. This CDR3 is built from 16 residues. This clone was seen a handful of times. The sample comprised peripheral blood. The chain recombines TRBV11-3 with TRBJ2-1, with 16 nucleotides matching TRBD2. The clonotype was recovered from a man aged 50-60 years with acute or convalescent COVID-19. The CDR3 protein is CASSPGTSGGGNEQFF. The DNA for the CDR3 is TGTGCCAGCAGCCCGGGGACTAGCGGGGGGGGAAATGAGCAGTTCTTC.